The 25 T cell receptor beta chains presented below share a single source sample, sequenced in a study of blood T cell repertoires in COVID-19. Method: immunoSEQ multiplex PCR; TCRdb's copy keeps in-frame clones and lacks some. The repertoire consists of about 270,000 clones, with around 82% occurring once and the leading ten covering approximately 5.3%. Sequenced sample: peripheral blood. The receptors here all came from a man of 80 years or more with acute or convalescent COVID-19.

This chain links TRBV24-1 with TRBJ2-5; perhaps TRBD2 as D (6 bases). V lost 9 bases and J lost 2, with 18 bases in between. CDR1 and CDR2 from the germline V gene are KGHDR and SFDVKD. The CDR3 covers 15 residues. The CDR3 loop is CATSKPGLAQETQYF. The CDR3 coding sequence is TGTGCCACCTCCAAACCGGGACTCGCTCAAGAGACCCAGTACTTC.

In DNA, the CDR3 is TGTGCCAGCAGCTTGCAGCGGAGACCCTACAATGAGCAGTTCTTC. Translating gives CASSLQRRPYNEQFF. The V and J genes are TRBV5-6 and TRBJ2-1, with D possibly being TRBD2 (5 bases). The germline V and J ends were trimmed by 1 base and 2 bases, with 10 bases remaining between them. CDR1 and CDR2 (germline): SGHDT, YYEEEE. This CDR3 is built from 15 residues.

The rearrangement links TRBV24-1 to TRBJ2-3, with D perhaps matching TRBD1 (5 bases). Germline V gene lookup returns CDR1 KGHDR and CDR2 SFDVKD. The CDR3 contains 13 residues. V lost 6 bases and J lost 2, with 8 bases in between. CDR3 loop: CATSTGYTDTQYF. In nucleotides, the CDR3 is TGTGCCACCAGTACAGGCTACACAGATACGCAGTATTTT.

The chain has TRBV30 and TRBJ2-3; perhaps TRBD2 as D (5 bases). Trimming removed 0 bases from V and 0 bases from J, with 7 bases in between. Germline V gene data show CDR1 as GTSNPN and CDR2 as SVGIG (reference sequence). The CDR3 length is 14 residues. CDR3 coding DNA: TGTGCCTGGAGTGTAGGACTCAGCACAGATACGCAGTATTTT. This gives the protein CAWSVGLSTDTQYF.

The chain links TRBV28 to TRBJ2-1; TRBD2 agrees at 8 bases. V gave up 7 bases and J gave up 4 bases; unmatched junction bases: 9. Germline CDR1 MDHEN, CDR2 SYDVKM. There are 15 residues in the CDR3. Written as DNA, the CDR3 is TGTGCCAGCATGAGTCACGGGAGGGAGTACAATGAGCAGTTCTTC. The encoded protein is CASMSHGREYNEQFF.

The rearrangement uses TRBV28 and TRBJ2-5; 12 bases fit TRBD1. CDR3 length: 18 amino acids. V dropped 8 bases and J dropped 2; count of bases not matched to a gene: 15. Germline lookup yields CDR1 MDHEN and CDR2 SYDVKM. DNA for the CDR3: TGTGCCAGCCGTTACGCCAGGGGACAGGGGGCTTGGCAAGAGACCCAGTACTTC. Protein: CASRYARGQGAWQETQYF.

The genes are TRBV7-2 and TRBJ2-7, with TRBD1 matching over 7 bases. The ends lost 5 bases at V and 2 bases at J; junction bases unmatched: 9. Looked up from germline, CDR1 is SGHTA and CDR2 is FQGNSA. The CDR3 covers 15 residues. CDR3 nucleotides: TGTGCCAGCAGCCCCAACCGGGACAGAGCCTACGAGCAGTACTTC. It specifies CASSPNRDRAYEQYF.

The CDR3 sequence: CASAGQLNTEAFF. Written as DNA, the CDR3 is TGTGCCAGCGCCGGACAGTTGAACACTGAAGCTTTCTTT. V and J are TRBV3-1 (or the pseudogene TRBV3-2) and TRBJ1-1; a weak D match, TRBD1 (6 bases). Trimming cost V 8 bases and J 0 bases, with 10 bases left between them. Looked up from germline, CDR1 is LGHDT and CDR2 is YNNKEL (reference sequence). The CDR3 is made up of 13 amino acids.

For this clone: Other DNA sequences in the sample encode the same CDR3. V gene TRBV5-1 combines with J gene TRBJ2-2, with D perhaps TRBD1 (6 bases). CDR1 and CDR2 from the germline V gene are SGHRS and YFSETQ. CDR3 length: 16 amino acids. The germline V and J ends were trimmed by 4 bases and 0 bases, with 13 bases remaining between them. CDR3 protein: CASSTGRSSNTGELFF. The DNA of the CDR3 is TGCGCCAGCAGCACAGGGCGGTCGTCGAACACCGGGGAGCTGTTTTTT.

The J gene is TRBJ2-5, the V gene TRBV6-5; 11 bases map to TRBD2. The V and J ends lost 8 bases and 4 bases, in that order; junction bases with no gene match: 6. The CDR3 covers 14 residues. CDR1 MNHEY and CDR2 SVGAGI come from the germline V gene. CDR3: CASWVAGGAETQYF. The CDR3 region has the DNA TGTGCCAGCTGGGTAGCGGGAGGGGCAGAGACCCAGTACTTC.

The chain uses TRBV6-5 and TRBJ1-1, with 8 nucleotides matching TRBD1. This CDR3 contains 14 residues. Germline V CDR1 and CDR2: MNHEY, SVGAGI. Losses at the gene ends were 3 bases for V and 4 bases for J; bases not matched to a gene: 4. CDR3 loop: CASSYTGGVTEAFF. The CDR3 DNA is TGTGCCAGCAGTTATACAGGGGGAGTCACTGAAGCTTTCTTT.

The CDR3 sequence: CASSQWPSGGDSVQETQYF. The CDR3 DNA reads TGTGCCAGCAGCCAATGGCCTAGCGGGGGGGATTCGGTACAAGAGACCCAGTACTTC. This rearrangement joins TRBV3-1 (or the pseudogene TRBV3-2) to TRBJ2-5, with 12 bases that match TRBD2. The CDR3 is made up of 19 amino acids. Germline V gene data show CDR1 as LGHDT and CDR2 as YNNKEL (reference sequence). V was clipped by 2 bases and J by 2 bases; unmatched bases: 12.

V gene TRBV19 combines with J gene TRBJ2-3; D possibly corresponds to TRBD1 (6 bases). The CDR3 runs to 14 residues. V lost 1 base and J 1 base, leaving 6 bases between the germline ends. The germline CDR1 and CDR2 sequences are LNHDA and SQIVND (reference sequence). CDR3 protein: CASSIGTGTDTQYF. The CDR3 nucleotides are TGTGCCAGTAGTATAGGGACAGGCACAGATACGCAGTATTTT.

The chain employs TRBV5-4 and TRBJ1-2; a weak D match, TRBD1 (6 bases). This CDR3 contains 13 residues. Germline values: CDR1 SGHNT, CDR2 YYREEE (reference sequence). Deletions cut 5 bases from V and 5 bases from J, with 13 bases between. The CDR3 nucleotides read TGTGCCAGCAGTCGCCCAGGGGAATATGGCTACACCTTC. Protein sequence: CASSRPGEYGYTF.

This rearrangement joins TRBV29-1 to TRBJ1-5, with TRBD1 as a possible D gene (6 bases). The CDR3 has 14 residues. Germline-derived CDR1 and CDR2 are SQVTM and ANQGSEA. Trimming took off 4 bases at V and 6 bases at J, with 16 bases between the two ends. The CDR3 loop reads CSVAPQGSSQPQHF. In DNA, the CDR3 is TGCAGCGTTGCCCCACAGGGAAGTAGTCAGCCCCAGCATTTT.

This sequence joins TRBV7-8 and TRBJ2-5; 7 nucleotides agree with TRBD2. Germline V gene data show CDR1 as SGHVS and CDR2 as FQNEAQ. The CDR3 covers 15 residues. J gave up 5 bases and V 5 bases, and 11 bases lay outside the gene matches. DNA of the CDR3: TGTGCCAGCAGCGCTTTAGCGGGTGGGGGGGAGACCCAGTACTTC. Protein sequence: CASSALAGGGETQYF.

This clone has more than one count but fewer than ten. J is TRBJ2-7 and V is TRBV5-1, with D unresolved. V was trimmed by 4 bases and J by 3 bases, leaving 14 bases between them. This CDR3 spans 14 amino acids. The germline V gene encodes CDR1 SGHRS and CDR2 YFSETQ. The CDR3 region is CASSRDKTNYEQYF. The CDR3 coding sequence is TGCGCCAGCAGCCGAGACAAAACAAACTACGAGCAGTACTTC.

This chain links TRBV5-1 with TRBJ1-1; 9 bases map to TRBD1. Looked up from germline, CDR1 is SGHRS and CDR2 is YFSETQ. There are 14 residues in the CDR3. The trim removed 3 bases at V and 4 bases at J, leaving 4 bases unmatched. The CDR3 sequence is CASSSTGGRTEAFF. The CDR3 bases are TGCGCCAGCAGCTCTACAGGGGGCCGCACTGAAGCTTTCTTT.

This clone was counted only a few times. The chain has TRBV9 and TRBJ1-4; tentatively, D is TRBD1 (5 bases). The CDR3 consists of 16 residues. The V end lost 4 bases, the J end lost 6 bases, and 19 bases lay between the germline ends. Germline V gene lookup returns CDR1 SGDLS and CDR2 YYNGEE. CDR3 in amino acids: CASSQGGSRYYEKLFF. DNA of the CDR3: TGTGCCAGCAGCCAGGGAGGTAGTCGGTATTATGAAAAACTGTTTTTT.

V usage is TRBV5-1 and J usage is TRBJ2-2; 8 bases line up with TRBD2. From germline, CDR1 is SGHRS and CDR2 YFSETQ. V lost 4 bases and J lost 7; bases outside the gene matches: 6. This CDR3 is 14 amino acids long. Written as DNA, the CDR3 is TGCGCCAGCAGCCCGTGGCGGGAGGTCGGGGAGCTGTTTTTT. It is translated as CASSPWREVGELFF.

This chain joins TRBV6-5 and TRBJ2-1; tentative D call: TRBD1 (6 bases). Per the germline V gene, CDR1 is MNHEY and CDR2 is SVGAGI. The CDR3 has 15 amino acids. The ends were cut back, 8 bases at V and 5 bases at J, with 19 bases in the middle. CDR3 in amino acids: CASGSWDTYNNEQFF. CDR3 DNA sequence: TGTGCCAGCGGATCCTGGGACACCTACAACAATGAGCAGTTCTTC.

The DNA for the CDR3 is TGTGCCAGCCTACAGGGGGCCGGTGGCTACACCTTC. The encoded protein is CASLQGAGGYTF. This sequence joins TRBV19 and TRBJ1-2, with 9 bases fitting TRBD1. The CDR3 sequence is 12 residues long. Unmatched junction bases numbered 6, after V lost 9 bases and J lost 7 bases. Germline V gives CDR1 LNHDA, CDR2 SQIVND (reference sequence).

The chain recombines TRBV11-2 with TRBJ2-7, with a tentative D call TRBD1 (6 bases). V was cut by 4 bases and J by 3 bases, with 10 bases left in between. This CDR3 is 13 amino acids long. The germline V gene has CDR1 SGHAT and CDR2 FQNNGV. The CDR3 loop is CASSSQGFYEQYF. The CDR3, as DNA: TGTGCCAGCAGCTCCCAGGGGTTCTACGAGCAGTACTTC.

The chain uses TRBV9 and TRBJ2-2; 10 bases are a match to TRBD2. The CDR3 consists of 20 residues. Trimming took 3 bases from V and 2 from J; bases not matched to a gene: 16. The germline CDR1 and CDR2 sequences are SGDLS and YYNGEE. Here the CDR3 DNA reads TGTGCCAGCAGCGCCACCAACTATAGCGGGAGGACAATTAACACCGGGGAGCTGTTTTTT. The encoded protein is CASSATNYSGRTINTGELFF.

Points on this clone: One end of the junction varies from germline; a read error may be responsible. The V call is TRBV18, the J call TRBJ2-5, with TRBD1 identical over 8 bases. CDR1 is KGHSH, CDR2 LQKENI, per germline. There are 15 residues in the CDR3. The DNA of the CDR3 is TGTGCCAGCTCACCTCGGACAGGGCACCAAGAGATCCAGTACTTC. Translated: CASSPRTGHQEIQYF. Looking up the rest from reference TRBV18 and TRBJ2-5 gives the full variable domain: NAGVMQNPRHLVRRRGQEARLRCSPMKGHSHVYWYRQLPEEGLKFMVYLQKENIIDESGMPKERFSAEFPKEGPSILRIQQVVRGDSAAYFCASSPRTGHQEIQYFGPGTRLLVL.